The 18 T cell receptor beta chains in this list originate from one sample, sequenced in a study of blood T cell repertoires in COVID-19. Clones were sequenced by immunoSEQ multiplex PCR, and TCRdb holds only the in-frame ones, with some missing. The sample yields about 500,000 clones, about 85% seen once. The sequenced material came from PBMCs or T cells enriched from blood (not recorded which). These receptors originate from a woman aged 18 to 35 who had recovered from COVID-19.

The gene calls are TRBV7-2 and TRBJ2-5; the match to TRBD1 covers 8 bases. The germline gives CDR1 SGHTA, CDR2 FQGNSA. The CDR3 is made up of 14 amino acids. J lost 2 bases, V lost 5 bases, and 4 bases had no gene match. The CDR3 region is CASSPDRVQETQYF. The CDR3 bases are TGTGCCAGCAGCCCGGACAGGGTGCAAGAGACCCAGTACTTC.

This clone was recorded only once. The chain is built from TRBV19 and TRBJ1-1; the D gene is possibly TRBD1 (6 bases). The CDR3 covers 13 residues. Germline V lookup: CDR1 LNHDA, CDR2 SQIVND (reference sequence). The ends were cut back, 6 bases at V and 4 bases at J, with 12 bases in the middle. Here the CDR3 DNA reads TGTGCCAGTAGAAACAGGGCGTCCACTGAAGCTTTCTTT. Translating gives CASRNRASTEAFF.

This clone was seen only a few times. The chain has TRBV18 and TRBJ2-1, with D tentatively TRBD2 (6 bases). The germline V gene encodes CDR1 KGHSH and CDR2 LQKENI. V shed 4 bases and J shed 2 bases, with 12 bases lying between them. The CDR3 covers 15 residues. The CDR3, as DNA: TGTGCCAGCTCACTCAAAGCGGGCCCCTACAATGAGCAGTTCTTC. Translating it yields CASSLKAGPYNEQFF.

V is TRBV19 and J is TRBJ2-7; possible D gene TRBD2, 6 bases. Trimming cost V 5 bases and J 6 bases, with 20 bases left between them. Germline V gives CDR1 LNHDA, CDR2 SQIVND (reference sequence). The CDR3 sequence is 15 residues long. CDR3 sequence: CASSLTGTPTLEQYF. CDR3 nucleotides: TGTGCCAGTAGTCTAACCGGGACTCCGACCCTCGAGCAGTACTTC.

The gene calls are TRBV28 and TRBJ2-7; possibly TRBD1 for D (5 bases). V gave up 5 bases and J gave up 3 bases, with 8 bases separating them. In germline, CDR1 is MDHEN, CDR2 SYDVKM. There are 12 residues in the CDR3. The chain's CDR3 is CASSGANYEQYF. Written as DNA, the CDR3 is TGTGCCAGCAGTGGGGCTAACTACGAGCAGTACTTC.

The gene calls are TRBV3-1 (or the pseudogene TRBV3-2) and TRBJ2-3; TRBD2 is a possible D gene (5 bases). Germline V gives CDR1 LGHDT, CDR2 YNNKEL (reference sequence). Trimming took 1 base from V and 1 from J, leaving 6 bases between them. This CDR3 contains 14 residues. The CDR3 spells CASSQVRGTDTQYF. CDR3 DNA: TGTGCCAGCAGCCAAGTGCGGGGCACAGATACGCAGTATTTT.

This clone has just one count. The chain combines TRBV30 with TRBJ2-2; D is possibly TRBD2 (6 bases). Trimming shortened V by 1 base and J by 2 bases, and 11 bases separated the two germline ends. Germline assignment: CDR1 GTSNPN and CDR2 SVGIG (reference sequence). The CDR3 covers 15 residues. CDR3 loop: CAWSGVRGNTGELFF. CDR3 DNA sequence: TGTGCCTGGAGTGGGGTGCGGGGCAACACCGGGGAGCTGTTTTTT.

The genes are TRBV6-2 or TRBV6-3 and TRBJ2-2, with 9 bases aligning to TRBD1. This CDR3 comprises 14 residues. The ends lost 2 bases at V and 6 bases at J; junction bases unmatched: 1. The V gene's germline CDR1 is MNHEY and CDR2 SVGEGT. The CDR3 here is CASSYDRGSGELFF. The CDR3 bases are TGTGCCAGCAGTTACGACAGGGGGTCCGGGGAGCTGTTTTTT.

The V and J genes are TRBV19 and TRBJ2-7, with D possibly TRBD1 on 6 matching bases. CDR1 and CDR2 from the germline V gene are LNHDA and SQIVND (reference sequence). V was clipped by 3 bases and J by 3 bases, with 21 bases between them. The CDR3 has 17 amino acids. The DNA of the CDR3 is TGTGCCAGTAGTATCTCCGGTGGGGGCCAACTCTTCTACGAGCAGTACTTC. Translated, it gives CASSISGGGQLFYEQYF.

This chain connects TRBV6-4 to TRBJ2-1; 12 bases map to TRBD2. The CDR3 has 16 residues. Trimming removed 4 bases from V and 5 bases from J; junction bases left unmatched: 6. Germline loops: CDR1 MRHNA, CDR2 SNTAGT. CDR3 nucleotides: TGTGCCAGCAGTGCCCCTAGCGGGGGGGCCCACAATGAGCAGTTCTTC. It specifies CASSAPSGGAHNEQFF.

The CDR3 spells CASSLAGTTDTQYF. For the CDR3, the DNA is TGCGCCAGCAGCTTAGCGGGGACGACAGATACGCAGTATTTT. The chain couples TRBV5-1 to TRBJ2-3; 7 bases align to TRBD2. Germline lookup yields CDR1 SGHRS and CDR2 YFSETQ. CDR3 length equals 14 residues. V lost 2 bases and J lost 3; bases outside the gene matches: 3.

The chain links TRBV6-1 to TRBJ1-1; TRBD1 matches at 7 bases. Per the germline V gene, CDR1 is MNHNS and CDR2 is SASEGT. V lost 4 bases to trimming and J lost 0 bases; unmatched junction nucleotides: 14. The CDR3 extends over 18 amino acids. The CDR3 sequence is CASSALPPRGIMNTEAFF. The CDR3 DNA reads as TGTGCCAGCAGTGCCCTCCCCCCCAGGGGGATTATGAACACTGAAGCTTTCTTT.

The chain uses TRBV5-1 and TRBJ2-2; the D is unclear. V shed 6 bases and J shed 1 base, with 7 bases lying between them. CDR1 is SGHRS and CDR2 is YFSETQ in the germline V gene. The CDR3 totals 13 residues. The CDR3 DNA is TGCGCCAGCACCGACAAGAACACCGGGGAGCTGTTTTTT. Its translation: CASTDKNTGELFF.

The rearrangement joins TRBV6-5 to TRBJ2-5, with D unclear. V lost 2 bases and J lost 3, with 10 bases in between. Germline V gene lookup returns CDR1 MNHEY and CDR2 SVGAGI. This CDR3 has 14 amino acids. CDR3: CASSYDSSEETQYF. Here the CDR3 DNA reads TGTGCCAGCAGTTACGACTCATCTGAAGAGACCCAGTACTTC.

This clone has just a few counts. This CDR3 is also generated by other DNA sequences in the sample. This chain joins TRBV19 and TRBJ1-2; 7 positions agree with TRBD1. V lost 2 bases, J lost 6 bases, and 3 bases stayed unmatched. Germline V CDR1 and CDR2: LNHDA, SQIVND (reference sequence). The CDR3 consists of 13 residues. The CDR3 spells CASSIRQGDGYTF. In DNA, the CDR3 is TGTGCCAGTAGTATAAGACAGGGCGATGGCTACACCTTC. Using reference TRBV19 and TRBJ1-2 for the parts outside the CDR3, the full variable domain is DGGITQSPKYLFRKEGQNVTLSCEQNLNHDAMYWYRQDPGQGLRLIYYSQIVNDFQKGDIAEGYSVSREKKESFPLTVTSAQKNPTAFYLCASSIRQGDGYTFGSGTRLTVV.

The chain uses TRBV5-1 and TRBJ1-2; 7 nucleotides match TRBD1. Germline V gene data show CDR1 as SGHRS and CDR2 as YFSETQ. CDR3 length equals 15 residues. J lost 7 bases, V lost 2 bases, and 11 bases had no gene match. CDR3 amino acids: CASSFMTGSSGGYTF. CDR3 DNA: TGCGCCAGCAGCTTTATGACAGGGTCCTCGGGTGGCTACACCTTC.

This rearrangement joins TRBV5-6 to TRBJ2-3, with 11 bases fitting TRBD2. The germline CDR1 and CDR2 sequences are SGHDT and YYEEEE. After removal of 2 bases from V and 4 bases from J, the junction contained 3 bases not matched to a gene. CDR3 length equals 15 residues. The CDR3 nucleotides read TGTGCCAGCAGCTTTAGCGGGGGGGCAGCAGATACGCAGTATTTT. It is translated as CASSFSGGAADTQYF. The full variable domain, completed using reference TRBV5-6 and TRBJ2-3, is DAGVTQSPTHLIKTRGQQVTLRCSPKSGHDTVSWYQQALGQGPQFIFQYYEEEERQRGNFPDRFSGHQFPNYSSELNVNALLLGDSALYLCASSFSGGAADTQYFGPGTRLTVL.

This clone was seen a handful of times. The rearrangement links TRBV7-2 to TRBJ2-1, with D maybe TRBD2 (5 bases). The CDR3 runs to 15 residues. The V gene lost 5 bases and the J gene lost 5 bases, with 16 bases spanning the gap. CDR1 is SGHTA, CDR2 FQGNSA, per germline. CDR3: CASSQEGTLNNEQFF. CDR3 DNA: TGTGCCAGCAGCCAAGAGGGCACCTTAAACAATGAGCAGTTCTTC. The complete variable domain, with remaining parts taken from reference TRBV7-2 and TRBJ2-1, reads GAGVSQSPSNKVTEKGKDVELRCDPISGHTALYWYRQSLGQGLEFLIYFQGNSAPDKSGLPSDRFSAERTGGSVSTLTIQRTQQEDSAVYLCASSQEGTLNNEQFFGPGTRLTVL.